The 11 T cell receptor beta chains below were found in one sample sequenced in a study of T cell changes during pregnancy in multiple sclerosis. Sequenced by immunoSEQ multiplex PCR; TCRdb stores in-frame clones only, minus some. Among about 40,000 clones listed, approximately 93% were seen once. Sample: CD8+ T cells from peripheral blood mononuclear cells, taken in the third trimester of pregnancy. These receptors were taken from a female donor with multiple sclerosis, enrolled in a pregnancy study.

The chain recombines TRBV6-1 with TRBJ2-7; the match to TRBD2 covers 8 bases. Germline V lookup: CDR1 MNHNS, CDR2 SASEGT. Trimming at V came to 1 base and at J to 4 bases, leaving 15 bases not matched to a gene. CDR3 size: 18 residues. In DNA form, the CDR3 reads TGTGCCAGCAGTGAAGAGGACCCCGGGGGGGTAGGTGTATACGAGCAGTACTTC. Protein product: CASSEEDPGGVGVYEQYF.

The chain has TRBV11-2 and TRBJ1-2; TRBD1 agrees at 11 bases. The CDR3 consists of 16 residues. Germline V gives CDR1 SGHAT, CDR2 FQNNGV. J gave up 3 bases and V 5 bases, and 8 bases lay outside the gene matches. CDR3 sequence: CASSPSRGQGDYGYTF. The CDR3 coding sequence is TGTGCCAGCAGCCCCTCCCGGGGACAGGGGGACTATGGCTACACCTTC.

The rearrangement links TRBV18 to TRBJ2-7, with D uncertain. CDR1 and CDR2 from the germline V gene are KGHSH and LQKENI. The CDR3 totals 15 residues. V was pared by 2 bases and J by 2 bases, with 13 bases between. CDR3 in amino acids: CASSPEVRYTYEQYF. The CDR3 DNA follows: TGTGCCAGCTCACCAGAGGTGCGTTATACCTACGAGCAGTACTTC.

This clone appeared once. This chain joins TRBV2 and TRBJ2-5, with TRBD1 identical over 7 bases. V shed 9 bases, J shed 5 bases, and the junction held 9 bases outside the gene matches. Germline V gene lookup returns CDR1 SNHLY and CDR2 FYNNEI. The CDR3 spans 13 residues. CDR3 residues: CARERGGSETQYF. The CDR3 region has the DNA TGTGCCAGAGAGAGAGGGGGCAGTGAGACCCAGTACTTC.

This chain links TRBV5-8 with TRBJ2-1; maybe TRBD1 (6 bases). The CDR3 contains 12 residues. V lost 3 bases, J lost 7 bases, and 8 bases lay in between. From germline, CDR1 is SGHTS and CDR2 YDEGEE. CDR3 sequence: CASSYTGNEQFF. The DNA for the CDR3 is TGTGCCAGCAGCTACACAGGGAATGAGCAGTTCTTC.

With regard to this clone: The DNA is omitted, as the CDR3 cannot be located on it reliably, and the CDR3 follows TCRdb's listing. This chain links TRBV5-1 with TRBJ2-7; the tabulated D call, TRBD2, remains unverified against the DNA. The CDR3 length is 13 residues, termini included. Germline CDR1 SGHRS, CDR2 YFSETQ. CDR3: CASSLTFGGEQYF.

The V gene is TRBV2, the J gene TRBJ1-5, with TRBD1 matching over 7 bases. Germline CDR1 is SNHLY and CDR2 is FYNNEI. The length of the CDR3 is 13 residues. The junction had 4 bases not matched to a gene; V was cut back by 4 bases and J by 7 bases. CDR3 sequence: CASSGQGGQPQHF. The DNA of the CDR3 is TGTGCCAGCAGTGGACAGGGCGGCCAGCCCCAGCATTTT.

V usage is TRBV27 and J usage is TRBJ2-7; 8 bases agree with TRBD1. The CDR3 runs 16 residues. The junction had 12 bases not matched to a gene; V was cut back by 5 bases and J by 3 bases. Germline V gives CDR1 MNHEY, CDR2 SMNVEV (reference sequence). The CDR3 sequence is CASSAMVGQGFYEQYF. CDR3 DNA sequence: TGTGCCAGCAGTGCTATGGTCGGACAGGGTTTCTACGAGCAGTACTTC.

The rearrangement joins TRBV18 to TRBJ2-7; TRBD2 aligns across 8 bases. CDR1 KGHSH and CDR2 LQKENI come from the germline V gene. This CDR3 spans 16 amino acids. V was pared by 3 bases and J by 0 bases, with 7 bases of the junction left unmatched. The CDR3 loop is CASSPYGGASSYEQYF. CDR3 coding DNA: TGTGCCAGCTCACCGTACGGGGGGGCGTCCTCCTACGAGCAGTACTTC.

This clone was counted a few times. V is TRBV19 and J is TRBJ1-6, with D tentatively TRBD1 (6 bases). V lost 6 bases to trimming and J lost 10 bases, with 16 bases between them. The V gene's germline CDR1 is LNHDA and CDR2 SQIVND (reference sequence). The CDR3 length is 14 residues. CDR3 sequence reads: CASRNRDINSPLHF. In DNA, the CDR3 is TGTGCCAGTAGGAATAGGGACATAAACTCACCCCTCCACTTT.

The chain carries TRBV4-1 and TRBJ2-3; the match to TRBD2 covers 10 bases. V lost 1 base to trimming and J lost 3 bases; unmatched junction nucleotides: 1. Germline CDR1 reads MGHRA; CDR2 reads YSYEKL. The CDR3 loop spans 15 amino acids. The CDR3 DNA reads TGCGCCAGCAGCCAAGTACTAGCGGGGACAGATACGCAGTATTTT. Its protein is CASSQVLAGTDTQYF.